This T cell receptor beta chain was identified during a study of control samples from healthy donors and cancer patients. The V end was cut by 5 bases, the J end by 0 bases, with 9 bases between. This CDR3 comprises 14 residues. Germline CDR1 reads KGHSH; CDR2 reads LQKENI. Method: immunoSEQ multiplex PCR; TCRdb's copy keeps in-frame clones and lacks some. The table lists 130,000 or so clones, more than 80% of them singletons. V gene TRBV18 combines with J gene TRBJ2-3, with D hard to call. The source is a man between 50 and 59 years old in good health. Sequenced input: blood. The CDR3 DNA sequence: TGTGCCAGCTCAATTAGATTCAGCACAGATACGCAGTATTTT. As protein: CASSIRFSTDTQYF.